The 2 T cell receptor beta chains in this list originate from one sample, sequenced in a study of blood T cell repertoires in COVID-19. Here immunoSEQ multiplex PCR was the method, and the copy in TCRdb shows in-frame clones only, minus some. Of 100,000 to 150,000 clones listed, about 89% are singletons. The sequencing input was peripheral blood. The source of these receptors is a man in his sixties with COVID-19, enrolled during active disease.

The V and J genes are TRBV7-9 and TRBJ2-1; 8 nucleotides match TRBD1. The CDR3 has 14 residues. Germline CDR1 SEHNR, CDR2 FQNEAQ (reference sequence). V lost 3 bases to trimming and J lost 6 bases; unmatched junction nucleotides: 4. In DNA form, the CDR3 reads TGTGCCAGCAGCTTGGACAGGGTAGGCAATGAGCAGTTCTTC. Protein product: CASSLDRVGNEQFF.

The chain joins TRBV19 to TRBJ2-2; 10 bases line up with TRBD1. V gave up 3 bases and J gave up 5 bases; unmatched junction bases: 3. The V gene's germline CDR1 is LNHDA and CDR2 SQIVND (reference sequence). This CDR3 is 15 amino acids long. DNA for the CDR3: TGTGCCAGTAGTATGGACAGGGGGGGGACCGGGGAGCTGTTTTTT. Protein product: CASSMDRGGTGELFF. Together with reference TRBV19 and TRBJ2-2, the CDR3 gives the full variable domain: DGGITQSPKYLFRKEGQNVTLSCEQNLNHDAMYWYRQDPGQGLRLIYYSQIVNDFQKGDIAEGYSVSREKKESFPLTVTSAQKNPTAFYLCASSMDRGGTGELFFGEGSRLTVL.